This is a list of T cell receptor beta chains from one sample in a study of T cell repertoires in cytomegalovirus infection. Each CDR3 protein is one row after TCRdb ran MiXCR on the reads. Of 750,000 to 900,000 distinct CDR3 sequences listed, 29% are singletons. Their antigen targets remain unknown. Material: cultured CD8+ T cells from PBMCs, obtained from culture after CMV antigen stimulation. The source of these receptors is a human donor in good health (CMV status not recorded). Some clones in this sample may be carry-over from other donors' samples. The CDR3 runs from the conserved cysteine through the conserved F or W. The order of the fields is D gene, J gene, clone size, V gene, CDR3 protein, CDR3 DNA. D genes are given only for firm matches. Size is stated for part of the rows, as once, few or many counts, or as a class when the clone is expanded.

>-|TRBJ2-1|-|TRBV7-9
CASSLGFEQFF
TGTGCCAGCAGCCTCGGGTTTGAGCAGTTCTTC
>-|TRBJ2-3|-|TRBV27
CASSWFGDSDTQYF
TGTGCCAGCAGTTGGTTTGGGGACTCAGATACGCAGTATTTT
>-|TRBJ2-2|-|TRBV7-6
CASSIRGNTGELFF
TGTGCCAGCTCGATTAGGGGGAACACCGGGGAGCTGTTTTTT
>-|TRBJ1-5|many|TRBV7-8
CASSAEVGHQPQHF
TGTGCCAGCAGCGCAGAGGTTGGCCATCAGCCCCAGCATTTT
>TRBD1|TRBJ2-1|-|TRBV6-5
CASSYSAGGNFNEQFF
TGTGCCAGCAGTTACTCGGCAGGGGGCAATTTCAATGAGCAGTTCTTC
>-|TRBJ1-1|once|TRBV9
CASSVATGMAFF
TGTGCCAGCAGCGTAGCTACGGGGATGGCTTTCTTT
>-|TRBJ1-2|-|TRBV19
CASSILQGVGNYGYTF
TGTGCCAGTAGTATTTTACAGGGAGTTGGAAACTATGGCTACACCTTC
>TRBD1|TRBJ1-1|-|TRBV6-6
CASSYSLPGQLEAFF
TGTGCCAGCAGTTACTCGTTGCCGGGACAGCTTGAAGCTTTCTTT
>-|TRBJ2-5|many|TRBV7-6
CASSDSGPPGETQYF
TGTGCCAGCAGCGATTCAGGCCCCCCGGGGGAGACCCAGTACTTC
>-|TRBJ2-7|few|TRBV4-1
CASSQEGTSDEQYF
TGCGCCAGCAGCCAAGAGGGGACCTCGGACGAGCAGTACTTC
>-|TRBJ2-1|few|TRBV27
CATTWVNEQFF
TGTGCCACCACTTGGGTCAATGAGCAGTTCTTC
>TRBD2|TRBJ2-5|-|TRBV7-9
CASSSSGGAQETQYF
TGTGCCAGCAGCAGTAGCGGGGGGGCCCAAGAGACCCAGTACTTC
>-|TRBJ1-1|-|TRBV5-6
CASSPPGQPNTEAFF
TGTGCCAGCAGCCCACCAGGACAGCCGAACACTGAAGCTTTCTTT
>-|TRBJ1-2|-|TRBV7-6
CANSFDTGGYTF
TGTGCCAACAGCTTTGATACTGGGGGCTACACCTTC
>-|TRBJ2-2|-|TRBV2
CARDGPTGELFF
TGTGCCAGGGACGGGCCCACCGGGGAGCTGTTTTTT
>-|TRBJ2-7|once|TRBV5-6
CASSLVGASLSYEQYF
TGTGCCAGCAGCTTGGTGGGGGCGTCCCTCTCCTACGAGCAGTACTTC
>-|TRBJ1-6|-|TRBV7-9
CASSDPGPKSPLHF
TGTGCCAGCAGCGACCCGGGACCCAAATCACCCCTCCACTTT
>TRBD1|TRBJ1-2|many|TRBV28
CASSSGTGRYGYTF
TGTGCCAGCAGTTCCGGGACAGGGAGGTATGGCTACACCTTC
>-|TRBJ2-3|many|TRBV27
CASSLTSTDTQYF
TGTGCCAGCAGCTTAACCAGCACAGATACGCAGTATTTT
>-|TRBJ1-1|few|TRBV18
CASSPGFNRETEAFF
TGTGCCAGCTCACCGGGTTTCAATAGAGAAACTGAAGCTTTCTTT
>TRBD1|TRBJ2-2|few|TRBV5-5
CASSYTGGVDTGELFF
TGTGCCAGCAGCTATACAGGGGGCGTGGACACCGGGGAGCTGTTTTTT
>-|TRBJ2-2|few|TRBV6-1
CASRGSPGELFF
TGTGCCAGCAGGGGCAGTCCCGGGGAGCTGTTTTTT
>-|TRBJ2-1|-|TRBV4-3
CASSQDLGRGSSYNEQFF
TGCGCCAGCAGCCAAGATCTCGGCAGAGGGTCCTCCTACAATGAGCAGTTCTTC
>-|TRBJ2-1|few|TRBV4-1
CASSQDPGTLYNEQFF
TGCGCCAGCAGCCAAGATCCCGGGACGTTATACAATGAGCAGTTCTTC
>TRBD1|TRBJ1-5|many|TRBV5-6
CASSLGTASNQPQHF
TGTGCCAGCAGCCTGGGGACAGCTAGCAATCAGCCCCAGCATTTT
>-|TRBJ2-7|few|TRBV27
CASSLSKGFSLDEQYF
TGTGCCAGCAGTTTATCGAAGGGCTTTTCTCTTGACGAGCAGTACTTC
>-|TRBJ2-1|-|TRBV12-3/TRBV12-4
CASSSTWGGALGQFF
TGTGCCAGCAGTTCCACCTGGGGGGGGGCCTTAGGGCAGTTCTTC
>TRBD1|TRBJ1-4|many|TRBV7-8
CASSLAPGQSNEKLFF
TGTGCCAGCAGCTTAGCCCCGGGACAGTCTAATGAAAAACTGTTTTTT
>-|TRBJ1-6|many|TRBV6-5
CASSYGGNHSPLHF
TGTGCCAGCAGTTACGGGGGGAATCATTCACCCCTCCACTTT
>TRBD1|TRBJ1-5|few|TRBV12-3/TRBV12-4
CASGTGTNQPQHF
TGTGCCAGCGGGACAGGGACTAATCAGCCCCAGCATTTT
>-|TRBJ2-7|-|TRBV11-3
CASSEQGMSYEQYF
TGTGCCAGCAGCGAACAGGGCATGTCCTACGAGCAGTACTTC
>-|TRBJ2-6|many|TRBV7-9
CASSQGLGANVLTF
TGTGCCAGCAGCCAGGGGCTTGGGGCCAACGTCCTGACTTTC
>-|TRBJ2-1|-|TRBV5-4
CASSLEGLHNEQFF
TGTGCCAGCAGCTTGGAAGGTTTGCACAATGAGCAGTTCTTC
>-|TRBJ2-2|-|TRBV14
CASSHPSGRFEHRGGLFNTGELFF
TGTGCCAGCAGCCACCCCTCCGGACGATTCGAACACCGGGGAGGCCTGTTTAACACCGGGGAGCTGTTTTTT
>TRBD1|TRBJ1-2|many|TRBV28
CASSNAGTDNGYTF
TGTGCCAGCAGTAACGCCGGGACAGACAATGGCTACACCTTC
>TRBD2|TRBJ2-1|-|TRBV12-5
CASGFSLAGRGSYNEQFF
TGTGCTAGTGGTTTTTCTCTAGCGGGGAGGGGCTCCTACAATGAGCAGTTCTTC
>TRBD2|TRBJ2-3|few|TRBV2
CASSETTSGGRTDTQYF
TGTGCCAGCAGTGAAACAACTAGCGGGGGCCGCACAGATACGCAGTATTTT
>-|TRBJ2-1|-|TRBV19
CASSISGQGINEQFF
TGTGCCAGTAGTATATCAGGCCAGGGTATCAATGAGCAGTTCTTC
>TRBD2|TRBJ2-3|-|TRBV5-1
CASSLPLAGGADTQYF
TGCGCCAGCAGCTTACCACTAGCGGGGGGTGCAGATACGCAGTATTTT
>TRBD1|TRBJ1-6|-|TRBV6-1
CASRDRDNSPLHF
TGTGCCAGCAGGGACAGGGATAATTCACCCCTCCACTTT
>-|TRBJ2-2|few|TRBV20-1
CSAIYRTTGELFF
TGCAGTGCTATCTACAGGACCACCGGGGAGCTGTTTTTT
>TRBD1|TRBJ1-2|-|TRBV4-1
CASSLDWTGGADGYTF
TGCGCCAGCAGCCTTGACTGGACAGGGGGCGCCGATGGCTACACCTTC